This passage covers 32 T cell receptor beta chains from one sample sequenced in a study of T cell repertoires in cytomegalovirus infection. Each CDR3 protein is one row after TCRdb ran MiXCR on the reads. Found here are 200,000 to 300,000 distinct CDR3 sequences, roughly 10% of them singletons; the top ten hold over 12%. The sequenced sample consisted of PBMCs. These TCRs come from a human donor in good health (CMV status not recorded). Some clones in this sample may be carry-over from other donors' samples.

The table lists this clonotype with many counts. The V gene is TRBV11-2, the J gene TRBJ2-3; D call uncertain. The ends were cut back, 3 bases at V and 6 bases at J, with 10 bases in the middle. The CDR3 runs 13 residues. Germline lookup yields CDR1 SGHAT and CDR2 FQNNGV. The CDR3 sequence: CASSFEDLDTQYF. The DNA for the CDR3 is TGTGCCAGCAGCTTTGAAGACTTGGATACGCAGTATTTT. The whole variable domain, remainder taken from reference TRBV11-2 and TRBJ2-3, is EAGVAQSPRYKIIEKRQSVAFWCNPISGHATLYWYQQILGQGPKLLIQFQNNGVVDDSQLPKDRFSAERLKGVDSTLKIQPAKLEDSAVYLCASSFEDLDTQYFGPGTRLTVL.

This clonotype was counted at least ten times. J is TRBJ2-2 and V is TRBV5-1; TRBD1 matches 8 bases. Per germline, CDR1 SGHRS and CDR2 YFSETQ. The CDR3 totals 15 residues. V lost 0 bases to trimming and J lost 3 bases; unmatched junction nucleotides: 1. This CDR3 is CASSLGQGYTGELFF. The DNA for the CDR3 is TGCGCCAGCAGCTTGGGACAGGGGTACACCGGGGAGCTGTTTTTT.

This sequence joins TRBV7-2 and TRBJ2-7; TRBD2 matches 10 bases. Per germline, CDR1 SGHTA and CDR2 FQGNSA. The CDR3 contains 15 residues. V dropped 4 bases and J dropped 7; count of bases not matched to a gene: 10. Written as DNA, the CDR3 is TGTGCCAGCAGCTACCAGCGGGGGGGCTCGGGGGAGCAGTACTTC. Residues: CASSYQRGGSGEQYF.

This clonotype has a count of ten or more. The chain has TRBV7-2 and TRBJ2-2, with D perhaps TRBD1 (6 bases). V gave up 5 bases and J gave up 6 bases, with 19 bases separating them. The CDR3 has 16 amino acids. Germline values: CDR1 SGHTA, CDR2 FQGNSA. As DNA, the CDR3 is TGTGCCAGCAGCCCACACACAGGGTTGAAGGCCGGGGAGCTGTTTTTT. Translation gives CASSPHTGLKAGELFF.

Many counts were recorded for this clonotype. The chain joins TRBV19 to TRBJ2-5; 8 bases agree with TRBD2. This CDR3 comprises 16 residues. The germline CDR1 and CDR2 sequences are LNHDA and SQIVND (reference sequence). The ends lost 1 base at V and 0 bases at J; junction bases unmatched: 4. CDR3 sequence (DNA): TGTGCCAGTAGTATAGGGAGCGGGAGCTACCAAGAGACCCAGTACTTC. This sequence encodes CASSIGSGSYQETQYF.

The chain recombines TRBV4-3 with TRBJ1-5, with a tentative D call TRBD1 (5 bases). V gave up 2 bases and J gave up 7 bases, with 15 bases separating them. This CDR3 has 15 amino acids. Germline CDR1 LGHNA, CDR2 YSLEER. For the CDR3, the DNA is TGCGCCAGCAGCCAACTAATAGGCGAGGGGCAGCCCCAGCATTTT. Translating gives CASSQLIGEGQPQHF.

This clonotype appeared many times. CDR3 region: CASSQKYRNTEAFF. The CDR3 DNA follows: TGTGCCAGCAGCCAAAAGTACAGAAACACTGAAGCTTTCTTT. V and J are TRBV7-2 and TRBJ1-1; no firm D call. Between the trimmed V and J ends, which lost 5 bases and 2 bases, there was a span of 12 bases. In germline, CDR1 is SGHTA, CDR2 FQGNSA. The CDR3 contains 14 residues.

This clonotype showed up just a few times. This rearrangement joins TRBV6-8 to TRBJ1-2, with D possibly TRBD1 on 6 matching bases. The CDR3 runs 14 residues. Between the trimmed V and J ends, which lost 5 bases and 8 bases, there was a span of 18 bases. Germline-derived CDR1 and CDR2 are MNHGY and SAAAGT. CDR3 in DNA: TGTGCCAGCAGTCCCAGTGACGGGGGGCCCGGCTACACCTTC. Translating it yields CASSPSDGGPGYTF.

In this sample, this clonotype turned up a few times. The rearrangement uses TRBV4-1 and TRBJ2-6; D may be TRBD2 (6 bases). The germline gives CDR1 MGHRA, CDR2 YSYEKL. There are 17 residues in the CDR3. Trimming removed 0 bases from V and 0 bases from J, with 9 bases in between. This CDR3 reads CASSQDQGGSGANVLTF. DNA of the CDR3: TGCGCCAGCAGCCAAGACCAGGGAGGCTCTGGGGCCAACGTCCTGACTTTC.

This clonotype was seen ten or more times. The CDR3 spells CASSLAVGELFF. The CDR3 nucleotides are TGTGCCAGCAGCTTAGCCGTCGGGGAGCTGTTTTTT. V gene TRBV7-2 combines with J gene TRBJ2-2; D is unclear. This CDR3 comprises 12 residues. Germline V gene sequence: CDR1 SGHTA, CDR2 FQGNSA. The ends were cut back, 0 bases at V and 7 bases at J, with 3 bases in the middle.

This clonotype showed up just a few times. CDR3 bases: TGTGCCAGCAGCGGGACTAGAGAAGATACGCAGTATTTT. Translating gives CASSGTREDTQYF. The V and J genes are TRBV2 and TRBJ2-3; 8 nucleotides agree with TRBD2. The V and J ends lost 6 bases and 5 bases, in that order; junction bases with no gene match: 4. The CDR3 length is 13 residues. Germline V gives CDR1 SNHLY, CDR2 FYNNEI.

The chain joins TRBV6-2 or TRBV6-3 to TRBJ1-1; D is unclear. Trimming took off 6 bases at V and 1 base at J, with 12 bases between the two ends. The CDR3 totals 14 residues. Germline CDR1 MNHEY, CDR2 SVGEGT. The CDR3 DNA reads as TGTGCCAGCAGACCCAGCGGCGGGAACACTGAAGCTTTCTTT. Protein: CASRPSGGNTEAFF.

The gene calls are TRBV7-2 and TRBJ2-2, with 8 bases lining up with TRBD1. Germline CDR1 SGHTA, CDR2 FQGNSA. The V segment lost 3 bases and the J segment 4 bases; nucleotides outside the gene matches: 16. The CDR3 sequence is 19 residues long. CDR3 sequence reads: CASSFKSSSGTGITGELFF. DNA of the CDR3: TGTGCCAGCAGCTTTAAAAGCAGTTCCGGGACAGGCATCACCGGGGAGCTGTTTTTT.

The V gene is TRBV7-6, the J gene TRBJ2-1; TRBD2 agrees at 8 bases. From germline, CDR1 is SGHVS and CDR2 FNYEAQ. Germline trimming cut 1 base from V and 4 bases from J; bases unmatched to any gene: 6. This CDR3 is 16 amino acids long. The CDR3 reads CASSLESGRGYNEQFF. The CDR3 DNA reads TGTGCCAGCAGCTTAGAGAGCGGGAGAGGGTACAATGAGCAGTTCTTC.

This clonotype was seen ten or more times. The rearrangement uses TRBV7-2 and TRBJ2-7; D not resolved. V was pared by 4 bases and J by 5 bases, with 12 bases between. CDR3 length: 13 amino acids. CDR1 and CDR2 from the germline V gene are SGHTA and FQGNSA. CDR3 loop: CASSSRHLHEQYF. DNA for the CDR3: TGTGCCAGCAGCTCTCGACATCTTCACGAGCAGTACTTC.

The rearrangement joins TRBV2 to TRBJ1-5, with TRBD1 identical over 7 bases. V lost 3 bases to trimming and J lost 5 bases; unmatched junction nucleotides: 1. CDR1 and CDR2 from the germline V gene are SNHLY and FYNNEI. This CDR3 region has 13 residues. The CDR3 coding sequence is TGTGCCAGCAGTGAGGACAGGTATCAGCCCCAGCATTTT. Translated, it gives CASSEDRYQPQHF.

This clonotype was counted many times. V gene TRBV6-2 or TRBV6-3 combines with J gene TRBJ1-1, with D perhaps matching TRBD1 (5 bases). The CDR3 runs to 14 residues. Germline V gene sequence: CDR1 MNHEY, CDR2 SVGEGT. The V and J ends lost 6 bases and 5 bases respectively, with 16 bases between them. CDR3 sequence (DNA): TGTGCCAGCAGCCCCGCAGGGCGAGGGACTGAAGCTTTCTTT. Translating it yields CASSPAGRGTEAFF.

This sequence joins TRBV12-3 or TRBV12-4 and TRBJ2-7; D gene ambiguous. The ends were cut back, 6 bases at V and 3 bases at J, with 9 bases in the middle. The CDR3 has 12 amino acids. The CDR3 region is CASRIAGYEQYF. The DNA for the CDR3 is TGTGCCAGCAGGATAGCCGGCTACGAGCAGTACTTC.

The rearrangement links TRBV11-2 to TRBJ2-6, with 7 bases fitting TRBD1. Germline V gene data show CDR1 as SGHAT and CDR2 as FQNNGV. The CDR3 consists of 16 residues. After removal of 5 bases from V and 1 base from J, the junction contained 5 bases not matched to a gene. CDR3 loop: CASSRARGSGANVLTF. The CDR3, as DNA: TGTGCCAGCAGCCGTGCCAGGGGGTCTGGGGCCAACGTCCTGACTTTC. Using reference TRBV11-2 and TRBJ2-6 for the parts outside the CDR3, the full variable domain is EAGVAQSPRYKIIEKRQSVAFWCNPISGHATLYWYQQILGQGPKLLIQFQNNGVVDDSQLPKDRFSAERLKGVDSTLKIQPAKLEDSAVYLCASSRARGSGANVLTFGAGSRLTVL.

The chain is built from TRBV12-3 or TRBV12-4 and TRBJ2-5; D possibly uses TRBD1 or TRBD2 (7 bases each). Trimming stripped 5 bases from V and 6 bases from J, with 16 bases between. There are 14 residues in the CDR3. CDR3: CASSDGRGRQTQYF. The CDR3 bases are TGTGCCAGCAGTGATGGGAGGGGGCGTCAGACCCAGTACTTC.

This clonotype has ten or more counts. V and J are TRBV6-6 and TRBJ1-6; D remains ambiguous. V was shortened by 5 bases and J by 7 bases, with 12 bases between the two germline ends. The length of the CDR3 is 14 residues. CDR1 is MNHNY, CDR2 SVGAGI, per germline (reference sequence). The CDR3 DNA sequence: TGTGCCAGCAGTCTCGGACCAGGAAATTCACCCCTCCACTTT. It translates to CASSLGPGNSPLHF.

This clonotype turned up a few times. The rearrangement links TRBV6-1 to TRBJ2-2; perhaps TRBD2 as D (5 bases). V lost 8 bases to trimming and J lost 7 bases, with 14 bases between them. The germline V gene has CDR1 MNHNS and CDR2 SASEGT. This CDR3 has 13 amino acids. The CDR3, as DNA: TGTGCCAGCGCGAGGGAGCGCGGCGGGGAGCTGTTTTTT. Protein: CASARERGGELFF.

The chain employs TRBV29-1 and TRBJ2-3; D is undetermined. Trimming cost V 6 bases and J 2 bases, with 12 bases left between them. The CDR3 loop spans 13 amino acids. Looked up from germline, CDR1 is SQVTM and CDR2 is ANQGSEA. The chain's CDR3 is CSVRAPTTDTQYF. DNA for the CDR3: TGCAGCGTCCGAGCGCCCACCACAGATACGCAGTATTTT.

This clonotype occurred many times. The chain employs TRBV7-2 and TRBJ2-1; tentatively, D is TRBD2 (6 bases). The CDR3 runs 13 residues. The germline V gene encodes CDR1 SGHTA and CDR2 FQGNSA. Trimming stripped 5 bases from V and 5 bases from J, with 10 bases between. The CDR3 DNA is TGTGCCAGCAGCCCGACTAGGGACAATGAGCAGTTCTTC. Translated: CASSPTRDNEQFF.

This clonotype was detected ten times or more. The chain uses TRBV19 and TRBJ2-1; maybe TRBD1 (7 bases). Germline CDR1 is LNHDA and CDR2 is SQIVND (reference sequence). The CDR3 length is 15 residues. V lost 6 bases and J 4 bases, leaving 16 bases between the germline ends. The CDR3 sequence is CASSRGGTEYNEQFF. CDR3 sequence (DNA): TGTGCCAGTAGCCGCGGCGGGACAGAGTACAATGAGCAGTTCTTC.

This clonotype was counted at least ten times. The chain has TRBV6-2 or TRBV6-3 and TRBJ1-1; D is unclear. The V end was cut by 0 bases, the J end by 0 bases, with 11 bases between. From germline, CDR1 is MNHEY and CDR2 SVGEGT. The CDR3 extends over 16 amino acids. CDR3 nucleotide sequence: TGTGCCAGCAGTTACTCGATGGGGATCATGAACACTGAAGCTTTCTTT. Translating it yields CASSYSMGIMNTEAFF.

This clonotype was detected many times. V usage is TRBV7-6 and J usage is TRBJ1-2; TRBD1 is a possible D gene (5 bases). The CDR3 is 16 amino acids. Germline V gene data show CDR1 as SGHVS and CDR2 as FNYEAQ. V gave up 5 bases and J gave up 4 bases, with 20 bases separating them. Written as DNA, the CDR3 is TGTGCCAGCAGCCCCAACCCCAGGGCGGAGAGCTATGGCTACACCTTC. This codes for CASSPNPRAESYGYTF.

This clonotype was counted at least ten times. The chain combines TRBV30 with TRBJ1-1; possibly TRBD1 for D (5 bases). The V gene's germline CDR1 is GTSNPN and CDR2 SVGIG (reference sequence). The CDR3 consists of 15 residues. V was cut by 3 bases and J by 4 bases, with 18 bases left in between. Here the CDR3 reads CAWRGTMGRSTEAFF. The DNA of the CDR3 is TGTGCCTGGAGGGGAACGATGGGGCGCAGCACTGAAGCTTTCTTT.

This clonotype was seen more than once but under ten times. The V call is TRBV30, the J call TRBJ1-1; TRBD1 aligns across 9 bases. In germline, CDR1 is GTSNPN, CDR2 SVGIG (reference sequence). Losses at the gene ends were 0 bases for V and 2 bases for J; bases not matched to a gene: 13. This CDR3 region has 18 residues. For the CDR3, the DNA is TGTGCCTGGAGTGTCACGGGACAGGGAATAGGGGAAAACACTGAAGCTTTCTTT. The encoded protein is CAWSVTGQGIGENTEAFF.

The chain is built from TRBV7-9 and TRBJ1-6, with D possibly matching TRBD1 (5 bases). The CDR3 consists of 17 residues. V was cut by 2 bases and J by 9 bases, with 20 bases left in between. Looked up from germline, CDR1 is SEHNR and CDR2 is FQNEAQ (reference sequence). Here the CDR3 DNA reads TGTGCCAGCAGCTTACTGACGTCGGGGACCCTGGGTTCACCCCTCCACTTT. Its protein is CASSLLTSGTLGSPLHF.

Ten or more counts support this clonotype. The chain carries TRBV7-2 and TRBJ2-5; possible D gene TRBD1, 5 bases. Germline V gives CDR1 SGHTA, CDR2 FQGNSA. V lost 5 bases and J 2 bases, leaving 9 bases between the germline ends. This CDR3 comprises 13 residues. This CDR3 is CASSQGQQETQYF. CDR3 nucleotides: TGTGCCAGCAGCCAGGGCCAGCAAGAGACCCAGTACTTC.

This clonotype was seen only a few times. This chain joins TRBV5-1 and TRBJ1-2; 8 positions agree with TRBD1. The V and J ends lost 2 bases and 5 bases, in that order; junction bases with no gene match: 5. CDR1 is SGHRS and CDR2 is YFSETQ in the germline V gene. This CDR3 has 14 residues. The CDR3 reads CASSLSGQEYGYTF. The DNA for the CDR3 is TGCGCCAGCAGCTTATCGGGACAGGAGTATGGCTACACCTTC. Complete variable domain (other parts from reference TRBV5-1 and TRBJ1-2): KAGVTQTPRYLIKTRGQQVTLSCSPISGHRSVSWYQQTPGQGLQFLFEYFSETQRNKGNFPGRFSGRQFSNSRSEMNVSTLELGDSALYLCASSLSGQEYGYTFGSGTRLTVV.